The clone carrying this T cell receptor (beta chain) occurred a few times. Its antigen is not identified. This CDR3 spans 13 amino acids. CDR1 is MGHDK, CDR2 SYGVNS, per germline. Trimming stripped 7 bases from V and 3 bases from J, with 12 bases between. Time point of the sample: newly diagnosed GD, antithyroid drugs for less than 3 months. From RNA extracted from PBMCs, the TCR library was made. Guidelines of the American Thyroid Association were used to diagnose Graves' disease. This sample stems from a study of regulatory T cells in long-lasting Graves disease. Study-wide points: Small numbers of samples may have cut accuracy.

The TCR beta library used iRepertoire HTBI primers with Arm-PCR amplification of CDR3. Via MiXCR, TCRdb re-called the multiplex PCR reads, giving one row per CDR3 protein. The sample consists of some 410,000 distinct CDR3 sequences, roughly 15% of them appearing once. These data also formed part of another study, on T cells in Graves' hyperthyroidism and ophthalmopathy. That source reports: Patients having uncontrolled infection, another autoimmune disease, pregnancy or lactation were not included. Together with thyroid ultrasound, orbital computed tomography, serum thyroxine and TRAb, clinical symptoms were used for diagnoses.

The starting material was peripheral blood mononuclear cells (PBMCs), obtained at new diagnosis, from a patient treated with antithyroid drugs. The J gene is TRBJ1-1, the V gene TRBV25-1; D is uncertain. This receptor was identified in a woman aged 30 to 39 with Graves disease. This chain's CDR3 is CASTGIAYTEAFF. In nucleotides, the CDR3 is TGTGCCAGCACCGGAATAGCCTACACTGAAGCTTTCTTT.